A selection of T cell receptor beta chains follows, all from one sample in a study of molecular identifiers for immune sequencing clone quantification. TCRdb reprocessed the PCR reads with MiXCR, giving one entry per CDR3 protein. The data hold just under 20,000 distinct CDR3 sequences, with about a fifth observed a single time. Sequencing was carried out using naive CD8+ T cells from blood, with Jurkat cell RNA spiked in. The origin of the receptors is a human donor in good health. Some libraries in this study had Jurkat cell RNA spiked in. Both conserved end residues are part of each CDR3. A D gene is named only where the DNA matches it firmly. Clone size appears in some rows only: once, few, many, or a class for an expanded clone.

clone size | D gene | J gene | V gene | CDR3 protein | CDR3 DNA
- | TRBD2 | TRBJ2-1 | TRBV7-2 | CASSRTSGPYNEQFF | TGTGCCAGCAGCCGGACTAGCGGGCCATACAATGAGCAGTTCTTC
many | TRBD2 | TRBJ2-7 | TRBV9 | CASSVGSGSYEQYF | TGTGCCAGCAGCGTAGGTAGCGGGTCCTACGAGCAGTACTTC
many | - | TRBJ2-1 | TRBV12-3/TRBV12-4 | CATAVTQNEQFF | TGTGCCACGGCAGTGACACAGAATGAGCAGTTCTTC
- | - | TRBJ2-1 | TRBV7-6 | CANSPMYNEQFF | TGTGCCAACAGCCCTATGTACAATGAGCAGTTCTTC
many | - | TRBJ2-7 | TRBV28 | CASSTGRTYEQYF | TGTGCCAGCAGTACCGGGCGGACCTACGAGCAGTACTTC
medium-sized | TRBD2 | TRBJ2-3 | TRBV7-9 | CASSLDVLAGAPLGDTQYF | TGTGCCAGCAGCTTAGACGTGTTAGCGGGAGCCCCCCTGGGCGATACGCAGTATTTT
few | - | TRBJ2-1 | TRBV29-1 | CSAEHREHNEQFF | TGCAGCGCCGAGCATAGGGAACACAATGAGCAGTTCTTC
- | - | TRBJ1-2 | TRBV19 | CASSIMGRAADGYTF | TGTGCCAGTAGTATAATGGGCAGGGCAGCTGATGGCTACACCTTC
few | TRBD2 | TRBJ2-1 | TRBV28 | CVSSGGSSYNEQFF | TGTGTCAGCAGCGGGGGGAGCTCCTACAATGAGCAGTTCTTC
many | - | TRBJ2-2 | TRBV27 | CASSQIGQITGELFF | TGTGCCAGCAGCCAAATAGGGCAGATCACCGGGGAGCTGTTTTTT
many | - | TRBJ1-2 | TRBV6-2/TRBV6-3 | CASRPQGNNYGYTF | TGTGCCAGCAGGCCTCAGGGGAACAACTATGGCTACACCTTC
many | - | TRBJ1-5 | TRBV2 | CASSEGDSNQPQHF | TGTGCCAGCAGTGAGGGGGATAGCAATCAGCCCCAGCATTTT
once | - | TRBJ1-5 | TRBV4-1 | CASSQGGPQPQHF | TGCGCCAGCAGCCAAGGGGGGCCTCAGCCCCAGCATTTT
medium-sized | - | TRBJ2-1 | TRBV7-9 | CARGPLAREQFF | TGTGCCAGAGGGCCCCTAGCGAGAGAGCAGTTCTTC
many | TRBD1 | TRBJ2-7 | TRBV7-8 | CASSPGQAEEQYF | TGTGCCAGCAGCCCCGGACAGGCGGAAGAGCAGTACTTC
- | - | TRBJ1-1 | TRBV12-5 | CASSLQANTEAFF | TGTGCTAGTTCCCTACAGGCGAACACTGAAGCTTTCTTT
many | - | TRBJ2-7 | TRBV11-2 | CASSLAQEIGYEQYF | TGTGCCAGCAGCTTAGCCCAGGAGATCGGCTACGAGCAGTACTTC
few | TRBD2 | TRBJ2-7 | TRBV5-4 | CASSLTGGIYEQYF | TGTGCCAGCAGCTTAACGGGAGGAATCTACGAGCAGTACTTC
- | - | TRBJ2-2 | TRBV12-3/TRBV12-4 | CASSLEDKNTGELFF | TGTGCCAGCAGTTTAGAAGACAAGAACACCGGGGAGCTGTTTTTT
many | - | TRBJ2-7 | TRBV9 | CASSVDRFEYEQYF | TGTGCCAGCAGCGTAGACAGGTTCGAATACGAGCAGTACTTC
many | - | TRBJ2-5 | TRBV13 | CASSPTGIAGETQYF | TGTGCCAGCAGCCCTACAGGGATCGCGGGGGAGACCCAGTACTTC
many | TRBD2 | TRBJ2-1 | TRBV7-9 | CASSSLTSGRALEQFF | TGTGCCAGCAGTTCCCTGACTAGCGGGAGGGCCCTAGAGCAGTTCTTC
- | - | TRBJ2-7 | TRBV28 | CASMGGWGAYEQYF | TGTGCCAGCATGGGAGGTTGGGGGGCCTACGAGCAGTACTTC
many | - | TRBJ2-7 | TRBV15 | CATSRDLGRVHEQYF | TGTGCCACCAGCAGAGATCTCGGCCGGGTCCACGAGCAGTACTTC
many | - | TRBJ2-7 | TRBV29-1 | CSVVGGSGSYEQYF | TGCAGCGTTGTCGGGGGATCGGGCTCCTACGAGCAGTACTTC
many | - | TRBJ2-1 | TRBV20-1 | CSADPGTGLVAGAGEQFF | TGCAGTGCGGATCCCGGGACAGGTTTAGTAGCGGGAGCGGGTGAGCAGTTCTTC